The 10 T cell receptor beta chains below were found in one sample sequenced in a study of radiation and T cells in renal cell carcinoma. Time point specified: baseline pretreatment blood. Regarding treatment: 15 Gy SBRT to primary tumor, nephrectomy 4 weeks later. Method: immunoSEQ multiplex PCR; TCRdb's copy keeps in-frame clones and lacks some. Here the sample spans about 91,000 clones, approximately 80% being singletons. Sequencing used blood, obtained from a patient whose treatment included radiotherapy and nephrectomy. The source is a man between 60 and 75 years old with renal cell carcinoma.

This clone was detected once. The chain uses TRBV27 and TRBJ2-1; 8 bases line up with TRBD2. CDR3 length: 15 residues. V shed 5 bases, J shed 9 bases, and the junction held 12 bases outside the gene matches. The germline V gene encodes CDR1 MNHEY and CDR2 SMNVEV (reference sequence). The CDR3 nucleotides read TGTGCCAGCAGTACAGGCCGCGGGGGGCTAGTTGAGCAGTTCTTC. It yields the protein CASSTGRGGLVEQFF.

A few counts support this clone. V is TRBV7-9 and J is TRBJ1-1, with D perhaps matching TRBD1 (6 bases). This CDR3 is 13 amino acids long. Germline V gives CDR1 SEHNR, CDR2 FQNEAQ (reference sequence). V was trimmed by 1 base and J by 10 bases, leaving 13 bases between them. The CDR3 loop reads CASSLVWGQGAFF. The CDR3, as DNA: TGTGCCAGCAGCTTAGTTTGGGGGCAGGGAGCTTTCTTT.

This clone turned up a few times. The chain links TRBV30 to TRBJ2-7; TRBD2 matches 7 bases. This CDR3 region has 11 residues. V shed 8 bases, J shed 7 bases, and the junction held 8 bases outside the gene matches. Germline-derived CDR1 and CDR2 are GTSNPN and SVGIG (reference sequence). Here the CDR3 DNA reads TGTGCCGGGGGGGTTTTAAGGGAGCAGTACTTC. Amino acid sequence: CAGGVLREQYF.

This clone was seen more than once but under ten times. The J gene is TRBJ1-1, the V gene TRBV6-6; D is possibly TRBD1 (5 bases). Germline V gene data show CDR1 as MNHNY and CDR2 as SVGAGI (reference sequence). Trimming removed 6 bases at V and 5 bases at J, with 16 bases between. CDR3 length: 14 residues. The CDR3, as DNA: TGTGCCAGCAGCCCCGGGGGAGGGGAAACTGAAGCTTTCTTT. This codes for CASSPGGGETEAFF.

The chain carries TRBV23-1 and TRBJ1-4; D unclear. TRBV23-1 is annotated as an ORF whose role is uncertain. The CDR3 is made up of 18 amino acids. V was pared by 0 bases and J by 8 bases, with 22 bases between. In DNA form, the CDR3 reads TGCGCCAGCAGTCAATCGGCGGGAGGGTCCGACTGCCAAGAAAAACTGTTTTTT. Its protein product is CASSQSAGGSDCQEKLFF.

The chain is built from TRBV21-1 and TRBJ2-1; TRBD1, the table's D call, lacks a check against the DNA. TRBV21-1 is reported as a pseudogene. CDR3 length equals 11 residues. The chain's CDR3 is CASFNRQGQFF. The DNA of the CDR3 is TGTGCCAGCTTTAACAGGCAGGGGCAGTTCTTC.

This clone was recorded only once. The chain combines TRBV4-2 with TRBJ2-4; no clear D gene. V was clipped by 1 base and J by 0 bases, with 7 bases between them. The germline gives CDR1 LGHNA, CDR2 YNFKEQ. This CDR3 is 15 amino acids long. The CDR3 DNA is TGTGCCAGCAGCCAAGCAGCGCTAGCCAAAAACATTCAGTACTTC. It encodes CASSQAALAKNIQYF.

Remarks on this clone: Distinct nucleotide sequences in the sample also encode this CDR3. The chain has TRBV10-2 and TRBJ2-1, with 13 bases fitting TRBD2. This CDR3 has 15 amino acids. V lost 7 bases and J lost 7; bases outside the gene matches: 7. Germline-derived CDR1 and CDR2 are WSHSY and SAAADI. The CDR3 spells CASMVGLAGVNEQFF. CDR3 in DNA: TGCGCCAGCATGGTCGGACTAGCGGGAGTAAATGAGCAGTTCTTC.

In its sample, this clone was seen a few times. The J gene is TRBJ1-1, the V gene TRBV13, with D maybe TRBD1 (5 bases). The CDR3 is 13 amino acids. The V gene lost 6 bases and the J gene lost 5 bases, with 13 bases spanning the gap. Germline V CDR1 and CDR2: PRHDT, FYEKMQ (reference sequence). CDR3 sequence: CASRPQGVTEAFF. The CDR3 nucleotides read TGTGCCAGCAGACCCCAAGGGGTAACTGAAGCTTTCTTT.

The V and J genes are TRBV5-4 and TRBJ2-4; a weak D match, TRBD2 (5 bases). With 2 bases removed from V and 3 bases from J, the gap between germline ends came to 15 bases. CDR1 is SGHNT, CDR2 YYREEE, per germline (reference sequence). This CDR3 region has 16 residues. CDR3 region: CASSLGPLGGKNIQYF. Written as DNA, the CDR3 is TGTGCCAGCAGCTTAGGGCCCCTAGGAGGCAAAAACATTCAGTACTTC.